Following are 31 T cell receptor beta chains from one sample sequenced in a study of CD8+ T cells in alopecia areata. Following RNA extraction, reverse transcription yielded cDNA that acted as the sequencing template. Measured with immunoSEQ multiplex PCR; TCRdb has only the in-frame clones, and not every one. The table lists under 350,000 clones, with no singletons. The sorting of pooled cutaneous lymph node cells relied on CD4, CD8alpha, NKG2D, NKG2ACE and other markers. Sequenced: CD4+ T cells sorted from a lymph node. These receptors were taken from a C3H/HeJ mouse with alopecia areata. This mouse strain has H2-k as its MHC haplotype.

This clone was seen more than once but under ten times. Genes and germline are mouse. With the read ending 4 residues before the CDR3 end, the germline J gene is used to fill in that end. This chain connects TRBV13-3 to TRBJ1-1, with TRBD1 matching 11 bases. V lost 5 bases to trimming and J lost 0 bases; unmatched junction nucleotides: 6. Germline assignment: CDR1 NNHDY and CDR2 SYVADS. The CDR3 sequence is 16 residues long. The DNA read from the CDR3 is TGTGCCAGCAGCTCTGGGACAGGGGGGGCAAACACA. Amino acids: CASSSGTGGANT. The whole CDR3 sequence reads CASSSGTGGANTEVFF.

In its sample, this clone was seen a few times. Mouse gene names apply. The CDR3 end falls 4 residues outside the read, so it is completed with the germline J gene. The sample holds other DNA sequences that translate to the same CDR3. This chain links TRBV5 with TRBJ2-1, with 8 bases aligning to TRBD2. The CDR3 extends over 16 amino acids. Looked up from germline, CDR1 is LGHNA and CDR2 is YNLKQL (reference sequence). V lost 0 bases to trimming and J lost 1 base; unmatched junction nucleotides: 2. Incomplete CDR3 DNA: TGTGCCAGCAGCCAAGATTGGGGGGGAAACTATGCT. This sequence encodes CASSQDWGGNYA. The whole CDR3 sequence reads CASSQDWGGNYAEQFF.

This clone showed up just a few times. The listed genes are named as in mouse. The read terminates 4 residues before the CDR3 end, so the remaining end is supplied by the germline J gene. Distinct nucleotide sequences in the sample also encode this CDR3. V is TRBV1 and J is TRBJ2-1, with 7 bases that match TRBD2. With 3 bases clipped from V and 3 bases from J, the junction kept 2 bases outside the gene matches. CDR1 is NSQYPW, CDR2 LRSPGD, per germline (reference sequence). The CDR3 loop spans 14 amino acids. CDR3 region: CTCSAGGTYAEQFF. CDR3 bases read: TGCACCTGCAGTGCTGGGGGGACCTATGCT.

A remark on this clone: The genes are named according to mouse. The CDR3 DNA, read in part, is TGTGCCAGCGGTGAGAGGGGTCAAAAC. It specifies CASGERGQN. The whole CDR3 protein reads CASGERGQNTLYF. V usage is TRBV13-2 and J usage is TRBJ2-4, with D unresolved. Sequencing ends 4 residues short of the CDR3 end; the germline J gene provides the rest. The V gene lost 2 bases and the J gene lost 1 base, with 5 bases spanning the gap. The CDR3 runs to 13 residues. CDR1 is NNHNN and CDR2 is SYGAGS in the germline V gene (reference sequence).

Worth noting for this clone: Gene names refer to mouse genes. The read terminates 4 residues before the CDR3 end, so the remaining end is supplied by the germline J gene. The chain carries TRBV19 and TRBJ2-3; TRBD1 agrees at 10 bases. The CDR3 is 14 amino acids. Germline V gene sequence: CDR1 FNHDT, CDR2 SITEND (reference sequence). With 6 bases clipped from V and 4 bases from J, the junction kept 5 bases outside the gene matches. Here the CDR3 reads CASTPGQGTETLYF. The CDR3 bases that were read are TGTGCCAGCACCCCGGGACAGGGGACAGAA.

As regards this clone: The gene names given are mouse names. Sequencing ends 4 residues short of the CDR3 end; the germline J gene provides the rest. The chain combines TRBV19 with TRBJ1-1; unclear D gene. The V gene lost 4 bases and the J gene lost 2 bases, with 6 bases spanning the gap. The CDR3 consists of 12 residues. Germline CDR1 and CDR2: FNHDT and SITEND (reference sequence). The part of the CDR3 DNA that was read is TGTGCCAGCAGTTCAGGTAACACA. Translated, it gives CASSSGNT. Given in full, the CDR3 is CASSSGNTEVFF.

This clone was detected only a few times. The gene symbols are mouse symbols. The read ends 4 residues early relative to the CDR3; the germline J gene fills the gap. The rearrangement links TRBV13-1 to TRBJ2-7, with 7 bases that match TRBD1. The CDR3 has 14 residues. Losses at the gene ends were 5 bases for V and 0 bases for J; bases not matched to a gene: 5. The germline V gene encodes CDR1 NSHNY and CDR2 SYGAGN. CDR3 region: CASSDQGDSYEQYF. The CDR3 DNA, read in part, is TGTGCCAGCAGCGATCAGGGGGACTCCTAT.

The sample holds a few counts of this clone. Gene and germline names: mouse. The DNA read from the CDR3 is TGTGCCAGCAGTAACCCGGGACAGGTTAATTCGCCC. Its translation: CASSNPGQVNSP. The entire CDR3 protein is CASSNPGQVNSPLYF. The chain links TRBV19 to TRBJ1-6; 8 nucleotides align to TRBD1. From the germline J gene comes the end of the CDR3, since the read stops 3 residues before it. TRBJ1-6 is sorted into the ORF group, with uncertain function. The CDR3 sequence is 15 residues long. V lost 3 bases, J lost 6 bases, and 5 bases stayed unmatched. Germline loops: CDR1 FNHDT, CDR2 SITEND (reference sequence).

This clone turned up a few times. Gene names and germline refer to mouse. The sequenced fragment ends 4 residues before the CDR3 boundary, so the rest is inferred from the germline J gene. V is TRBV17 and J is TRBJ2-7; 10 bases map to TRBD2. V lost 7 bases to trimming and J lost 2 bases; unmatched junction nucleotides: 2. This CDR3 contains 13 residues. Germline V lookup: CDR1 MNHDT, CDR2 YYDKIL. CDR3 amino acids: CASKDWGTYEQYF. Incomplete CDR3 DNA: TGTGCTAGCAAGGACTGGGGGACCTAT.

For this clone: Mouse names are used for the genes. The read falls 4 residues short of the CDR3 end, and the missing part is taken from the germline J gene. The gene calls are TRBV13-2 and TRBJ1-2, with D possibly being TRBD1 (6 bases). V lost 2 bases, J lost 3 bases, and 11 bases lay in between. The CDR3 contains 14 residues. Germline CDR1 is NNHNN and CDR2 is SYGAGS (reference sequence). CDR3 region: CASGDRGEDSDYTF. The DNA read from the CDR3 is TGTGCCAGCGGTGACAGGGGAGAGGACTCC.

In its sample, this clone was seen many times. Mouse gene names and germline throughout. The CDR3 end lies 4 residues beyond the end of the read and is filled in from the germline J gene. The chain recombines TRBV17 with TRBJ2-3; 10 bases line up with TRBD1. Unmatched junction bases numbered 2, after V lost 8 bases and J lost 0 bases. Per germline, CDR1 MNHDT and CDR2 YYDKIL. The CDR3 loop spans 14 amino acids. Incomplete CDR3 DNA: TGTGCTAGCCAGACAGGGGGCAGTGCAGAA. Amino acid sequence: CASQTGGSAE. The CDR3 in its entirety is CASQTGGSAETLYF.

On this clone itself: Gene names and germline refer to mouse. The CDR3 extends 4 residues past the end of the read, so its final part is completed from the germline J gene. The V gene is TRBV13-1, the J gene TRBJ1-2, with 8 bases identical to TRBD1. CDR3 length equals 15 residues. In germline, CDR1 is NSHNY, CDR2 SYGAGN. Germline trimming cut 0 bases from V and 4 bases from J; bases unmatched to any gene: 5. CDR3 DNA, as far as it was read: TGTGCCAGCAGTGATGTGGGACAGGCCCTCTCC. This encodes CASSDVGQALS. The full-length CDR3 reads as CASSDVGQALSDYTF.

For this clone: Each gene name is a mouse one. The read is 4 residues too short to cover the CDR3 end, so that end is filled in from the germline J gene. This sequence joins TRBV5 and TRBJ2-7; no clear D gene. The germline gives CDR1 LGHNA, CDR2 YNLKQL (reference sequence). Trimming shortened V by 2 bases and J by 2 bases, and 4 bases separated the two germline ends. CDR3 length equals 12 residues. Partial CDR3 DNA: TGTGCCAGCAGCCAACAGACCTAT. Amino acids: CASSQQTY. The whole CDR3 region reads CASSQQTYEQYF.

This clone has more than one count but fewer than ten. All gene names here are mouse names. The read finishes 4 residues shy of the CDR3 end, and the germline J gene is used to complete it. The sample carries other DNA sequences with the same CDR3. The chain has TRBV13-3 and TRBJ2-2, with 9 nucleotides matching TRBD2. The CDR3 spans 16 residues. Trimming at V came to 2 bases and at J to 0 bases, leaving 2 bases not matched to a gene. The germline V gene encodes CDR1 NNHDY and CDR2 SYVADS. The part of the CDR3 DNA that was read is TGTGCCAGCAGTGACTACTGGGGGGCAAACACCGGG. Its translation is CASSDYWGANTG. The complete CDR3 reads CASSDYWGANTGQLYF.

Of note for this clone: Genes and germline are mouse. Coverage ceases 4 residues before the CDR3 finishes, and the germline J gene fills in the end. V is TRBV3 and J is TRBJ1-2; TRBD1 matches at 11 bases. The CDR3 consists of 18 residues. Germline V gene lookup returns CDR1 SNHLY and CDR2 FYNGKV (reference sequence). V trimming: 5 bases; J trimming: 0 bases; junction bases outside the gene matches: 11. CDR3 residues: CASSPTGTGGIANSDYTF. The sequenced part of the CDR3 DNA is TGTGCCAGCAGCCCTACCGGGACAGGGGGGATTGCAAACTCC.

This clone has a count of ten or more. Gene names denote mouse genes. This CDR3 is CASSYGTGGAETLYF. Incomplete CDR3 DNA: TGTGCTAGCAGTTATGGGACTGGGGGTGCAGAA. The rearrangement links TRBV17 to TRBJ2-3; 10 bases line up with TRBD2. The read gets to within 4 residues of the CDR3 end, and the germline J gene fills in the rest. J lost 1 base, V lost 5 bases, and 3 bases had no gene match. Germline V gene lookup returns CDR1 MNHDT and CDR2 YYDKIL. CDR3 length equals 15 residues.

On this clone itself: Gene names and germline match the mouse. The same CDR3 also results from other DNA sequences found in this sample. The CDR3 spells CASSDGDSYEQYF. The DNA read from the CDR3 is TGTGCCAGCAGTGATGGAGACAGCTAT. The rearrangement links TRBV13-1 to TRBJ2-7, with TRBD1 as a possible D gene (5 bases). With the read ending 4 residues before the CDR3 end, the germline J gene is used to fill in that end. The germline V and J ends were trimmed by 0 bases and 3 bases, with 7 bases remaining between them. Germline assignment: CDR1 NSHNY and CDR2 SYGAGN. CDR3 length: 13 amino acids.

About this clone: These gene names are mouse names. The read terminates 4 residues before the CDR3 end, so the remaining end is supplied by the germline J gene. The J gene is TRBJ1-2, the V gene TRBV12-1, with TRBD1 identical over 7 bases. The CDR3 loop spans 14 amino acids. Trimming removed 2 bases from V and 0 bases from J; junction bases left unmatched: 2. Germline assignment: CDR1 SGHSN and CDR2 HYEKVE. The part of the CDR3 DNA that was read is TGTGCCAGCTCTCCGACAGGGACAAACTCC. Its protein product is CASSPTGTNS. The full CDR3 protein is CASSPTGTNSDYTF.

Concerning this clone itself: Germline and genes here are mouse. The CDR3 end falls 4 residues outside the read, so it is completed with the germline J gene. Other DNA variants within this sample encode the same CDR3. The chain links TRBV1 to TRBJ2-1; D perhaps matches TRBD1 (5 bases). Germline V CDR1 and CDR2: NSQYPW, LRSPGD (reference sequence). Trimming took off 0 bases at V and 5 bases at J, with 8 bases between the two ends. This CDR3 has 14 residues. CDR3 DNA, as far as it was read: TGCACCTGCAGTGCAGATCTAGGGGATGCT. Encoded protein: CTCSADLGDA. Given in full, the CDR3 is CTCSADLGDAEQFF.

This clone turned up a few times. Gene names and germline refer to mouse. The CDR3 end falls 4 residues outside the read, so it is completed with the germline J gene. Other DNA sequences in the same sample also yield this CDR3. The chain has TRBV13-3 and TRBJ2-7; 11 bases are shared with TRBD1. The CDR3 is 14 amino acids. CDR1 is NNHDY, CDR2 SYVADS, per germline. The DNA read from the CDR3 is TGTGCCAGCAGAACCGGGACAGGGGGTTAT. Residues: CASRTGTGGY. The CDR3 in its entirety is CASRTGTGGYEQYF.

For this clone: The gene names here belong to mouse. The read halts 4 residues ahead of the CDR3 end, with the missing end drawn from the germline J gene. Other DNA sequences in this sample translate to the same CDR3. The gene calls are TRBV5 and TRBJ2-2, with 10 bases lining up with TRBD2. This CDR3 region has 17 residues. V lost 0 bases, J lost 1 base, and 2 bases stayed unmatched. CDR1 and CDR2 (germline): LGHNA, YNLKQL (reference sequence). CDR3 DNA, as far as it was read: TGTGCCAGCAGCCAAGATAGACTGGGGGGAAACACCGGG. Encoded protein: CASSQDRLGGNTG. The whole CDR3 sequence reads CASSQDRLGGNTGQLYF.

As regards this clone: All gene names here are mouse names. The read stops 4 residues short of the end of the CDR3; the missing end is completed from the germline J gene. The identical CDR3 is also encoded by other nucleotide sequences in the sample. The chain joins TRBV13-2 to TRBJ2-1; 10 bases line up with TRBD1. The V gene's germline CDR1 is NNHNN and CDR2 SYGAGS (reference sequence). This CDR3 has 15 amino acids. This CDR3 reads CASGDAGDRGAEQFF. CDR3 DNA, as far as it was read: TGTGCCAGCGGTGATGCAGGGGACAGGGGCGCT.

Notes on this clone: The germline and genes are mouse ones. The read finishes 4 residues shy of the CDR3 end, and the germline J gene is used to complete it. The same CDR3 can be traced to other DNA sequences in this sample. The chain couples TRBV19 to TRBJ2-1; the match to TRBD2 covers 7 bases. CDR1 and CDR2 (germline): FNHDT, SITEND (reference sequence). This CDR3 contains 14 residues. V lost 2 bases and J lost 3; bases outside the gene matches: 2. CDR3 DNA (partial): TGTGCCAGCAGTATTGCTGGGGGCTATGCT. Translating it yields CASSIAGGYA. The entire CDR3 reads CASSIAGGYAEQFF.

In this sample, this clone turned up a few times. Mouse gene names and germline throughout. The read ends 4 residues before the CDR3 terminus; that terminus is restored from the germline J gene. The chain links TRBV5 to TRBJ2-2; 11 nucleotides line up with TRBD2. The V gene's germline CDR1 is LGHNA and CDR2 YNLKQL (reference sequence). The CDR3 length is 16 residues. V trimming: 0 bases; J trimming: 4 bases; junction bases outside the gene matches: 1. CDR3 loop: CASSQEGLGVTGQLYF. The CDR3 bases that were read are TGTGCCAGCAGCCAAGAGGGACTGGGGGTCACCGGG.

This clone was found a few times. Mouse gene names apply. The read terminates 4 residues ahead of where the CDR3 ends, so the germline J gene completes it. Within the sample, other DNA sequences also encode this same CDR3. The chain couples TRBV13-2 to TRBJ2-7; 10 nucleotides line up with TRBD1. CDR3 length: 14 residues. V shed 5 bases and J 0 bases; nucleotides not matched to a gene: 2. From germline, CDR1 is NNHNN and CDR2 SYGAGS (reference sequence). Partial CDR3 DNA: TGTGCCAGCGGGGGACAGGGGAGCTCCTAT. It yields the protein CASGGQGSSY. Given in full, the CDR3 is CASGGQGSSYEQYF.

In regard to this clone: Genes and germline come from the mouse. The read stops 3 residues short of the end of the CDR3; the missing end is completed from the germline J gene. This rearrangement joins TRBV13-2 to TRBJ1-6; no definite D call. TRBJ1-6 is assigned to the ORF class and has an uncertain function. This CDR3 is 12 amino acids long. V lost 5 bases to trimming and J lost 8 bases, with 8 bases between them. Germline V gene data show CDR1 as NNHNN and CDR2 as SYGAGS (reference sequence). CDR3 in amino acids: CASGLWDSPLYF. The sequenced part of the CDR3 DNA is TGTGCCAGCGGCCTCTGGGATTCGCCC.

This clone has ten or more counts. Genes and germline are mouse. The CDR3 extends 4 residues past the end of the read, so its final part is completed from the germline J gene. The chain uses TRBV17 and TRBJ2-5; TRBD1 agrees at 7 bases. Germline V gene sequence: CDR1 MNHDT, CDR2 YYDKIL. J was trimmed by 3 bases and V by 3 bases; bases with no gene match: 3. The CDR3 spans 14 residues. The sequenced part of the CDR3 DNA is TGTGCTAGCAGTAGGTCCAGGGGGCAAGAC. Translated: CASSRSRGQD. In full, the CDR3 is CASSRSRGQDTQYF.

This clone was seen a handful of times. Germline and genes: mouse. The read ends 4 residues shy of where the CDR3 ends; the end is completed using the germline J gene. The chain recombines TRBV31 with TRBJ2-1, with a tentative D call TRBD1 (6 bases). In germline, CDR1 is GKSSPN, CDR2 SITVG. This CDR3 has 13 residues. This CDR3 is CAWSHQGRAEQFF. The part of the CDR3 DNA that was read is TGTGCCTGGAGTCACCAGGGGCGGGCT.

With regard to this clone: Genes and germline come from the mouse. Read data end 4 residues before the CDR3 end; the end is taken from the germline J gene. The chain has TRBV13-2 and TRBJ2-1; D ambiguous. The V end was cut by 2 bases, the J end by 4 bases, with 7 bases between. Germline V gene sequence: CDR1 NNHNN, CDR2 SYGAGS (reference sequence). This CDR3 is 13 amino acids long. The CDR3 DNA, read in part, is TGTGCCAGCGGTGAGAACAGATATGCT. Amino acids: CASGENRYA. The whole CDR3 protein reads CASGENRYAEQFF.

To note about this clone: Germline and genes: mouse. The read ends 4 residues before the CDR3 terminus; that terminus is restored from the germline J gene. This chain joins TRBV5 and TRBJ1-1; 8 nucleotides align to TRBD1. CDR1 and CDR2 (germline): LGHNA, YNLKQL (reference sequence). The CDR3 is made up of 13 amino acids. The covered CDR3 bases are TGTGCCAGCAGCCAAGCACAGGGGGCA. Protein product: CASSQAQGA. The CDR3 in full is CASSQAQGAEVFF.

In its sample, this clone was seen many times. The genes are named according to mouse. The sequence runs out 4 residues before the end of the CDR3; the remainder is reconstructed from the germline J gene. The chain combines TRBV1 with TRBJ2-3, with D tentatively TRBD2 (6 bases). Germline CDR1 is NSQYPW and CDR2 is LRSPGD (reference sequence). Trimming pared 4 bases from V and 0 bases from J, leaving 14 bases between. This CDR3 has 16 residues. The CDR3 is CTCSEPGTPSAETLYF. CDR3 bases read: TGCACCTGCAGTGAACCAGGGACTCCTAGTGCAGAA. The variable domain in full, completed from reference TRBV1 and TRBJ2-3, reads VTLLEQNPRWRLVPRGQAVNLRCILKNSQYPWMSWYQQDLQKQLQWLFTLRSPGDKEVKSLPGADYLATRVTDTELRLQVANMSQGRTLYCTCSEPGTPSAETLYFGSGTRLTVL.